These 30 T cell receptor beta chains originate from one sample sequenced in a study of control samples from healthy donors and cancer patients. Clones were read by immunoSEQ multiplex PCR, and TCRdb kept only the in-frame ones, dropping some. In the table there are about 58,000 clones, roughly 94% of which are singletons. Source material: blood. These receptors all stem from a man aged 25 to 40 in good health.

J is TRBJ2-3 and V is TRBV7-3; D gene uncertain. V was pared by 5 bases and J by 5 bases, with 11 bases between. CDR1 is SGHTA, CDR2 FQGTGA, per germline. The CDR3 sequence is 13 residues long. CDR3 protein: CASSPLAQDTQYF. The CDR3 DNA reads as TGTGCCAGCAGCCCATTAGCCCAAGATACGCAGTATTTT. Full variable domain (remainder filled in from reference TRBV7-3 and TRBJ2-3): GAGVSQTPSNKVTEKGKYVELRCDPISGHTALYWYRQSLGQGPEFLIYFQGTGAADDSGLPNDRFFAVRPEGSVSTLKIQRTERGDSAVYLCASSPLAQDTQYFGPGTRLTVL.

The CDR3 sequence: CSVGGLHMNTEAFF. DNA of the CDR3: TGCAGCGTTGGGGGGCTACACATGAACACTGAAGCTTTCTTT. The chain joins TRBV29-1 to TRBJ1-1; TRBD1 is a possible D gene (6 bases). The CDR3 consists of 14 residues. The germline V gene has CDR1 SQVTM and CDR2 ANQGSEA. With 4 bases removed from V and 0 bases from J, the gap between germline ends came to 12 bases. The full variable domain, with the rest looked up from reference TRBV29-1 and TRBJ1-1, is SAVISQKPSRDICQRGTSLTIQCQVDSQVTMMFWYRQQPGQSLTLIATANQGSEATYESGFVIDKFPISRPNLTFSTLTVSNMSPEDSSIYLCSVGGLHMNTEAFFGQGTRLTVV.

The rearrangement joins TRBV5-4 to TRBJ1-2; D might be TRBD1 (5 bases). V was shortened by 0 bases and J by 8 bases, with 17 bases between the two germline ends. The CDR3 extends over 15 amino acids. CDR1 SGHNT and CDR2 YYREEE come from the germline V gene (reference sequence). The DNA of the CDR3 is TGTGCCAGCAGCTTGGCCGGGGACCCCGCCGGAGGCTACACCTTC. It yields the protein CASSLAGDPAGGYTF.

The chain's CDR3 is CASTANQYDRTYEQYF. The DNA for the CDR3 is TGTGCCAGCACGGCAAATCAGTATGACAGGACCTACGAGCAGTACTTC. This sequence joins TRBV28 and TRBJ2-7; maybe TRBD1 (6 bases). This CDR3 is built from 16 residues. V dropped 7 bases and J dropped 2 bases, with 21 bases sitting between them. Germline lookup yields CDR1 MDHEN and CDR2 SYDVKM.

The chain's CDR3 is CASSLYGGTDTQYF. Here the CDR3 DNA reads TGTGCCAGCAGTTTATATGGGGGGACAGATACGCAGTATTTT. The chain joins TRBV27 to TRBJ2-3; a weak D match, TRBD2 (6 bases). Between the trimmed V and J ends, which lost 1 base and 3 bases, there was a span of 8 bases. Germline V lookup: CDR1 MNHEY, CDR2 SMNVEV (reference sequence). The CDR3 is made up of 14 amino acids.

The V gene is TRBV11-1, the J gene TRBJ2-2, with D unclear. Trimming cost V 3 bases and J 4 bases, with 9 bases left between them. The CDR3 has 14 residues. Germline CDR1 SGHAT, CDR2 FQDESV (reference sequence). CDR3 sequence (DNA): TGTGCCAGCAGCTTCAAGGAACGCACCGGGGAGCTGTTTTTT. Its protein product is CASSFKERTGELFF.

The gene calls are TRBV7-2 and TRBJ2-1; D uncertain. Between the trimmed V and J ends, which lost 4 bases and 1 base, there was a span of 5 bases. The CDR3 spans 13 residues. CDR1 is SGHTA, CDR2 FQGNSA, per germline. The CDR3 loop is CASSSASYNEQFF. CDR3 DNA: TGTGCCAGCAGCTCCGCATCCTACAATGAGCAGTTCTTC.

Points on this clone: At one end, the junction sequence differs from germline, possibly due to a read error. The chain recombines TRBV4-3 with TRBJ2-1; D may match TRBD1 or TRBD2 (5 bases each). Germline loops: CDR1 LGHNA, CDR2 YSLEER. The CDR3 is made up of 15 amino acids. The chain's CDR3 is CAGSRLGTLYNEQFF. CDR3 DNA sequence: TGCGCCGGCAGCCGACTCGGGACCCTTTACAATGAGCAGTTCTTC.

The J gene is TRBJ2-7, the V gene TRBV25-1; D not certain. Germline assignment: CDR1 MGHDK and CDR2 SYGVNS. The length of the CDR3 is 15 residues. Deletions cut 3 bases from V and 7 bases from J, with 19 bases between. The CDR3 DNA is TGTGCCAGCAGTGATGTAACAGCTCGCCCTGTGGAGCAGTACTTC. This translates into CASSDVTARPVEQYF.

The gene calls are TRBV7-8 and TRBJ1-3; 9 bases are a match to TRBD1. Trimming at V came to 2 bases and at J to 4 bases, leaving 3 bases not matched to a gene. This CDR3 spans 15 amino acids. Germline V gene sequence: CDR1 SGHVS, CDR2 FQNEAQ. The CDR3, as DNA: TGTGCCAGCAGCTTAAGGACAGGGGCGGGAAACACCATATATTTT. Its protein is CASSLRTGAGNTIYF. The full variable domain, rest sourced from reference TRBV7-8 and TRBJ1-3, is GAGVSQSPRYKVAKRGQDVALRCDPISGHVSLFWYQQALGQGPEFLTYFQNEAQLDKSGLPSDRFFAERPEGSVSTLKIQRTQQEDSAVYLCASSLRTGAGNTIYFGEGSWLTVV.

The V gene is TRBV27, the J gene TRBJ2-4; D gene uncertain. Germline V gene data show CDR1 as MNHEY and CDR2 as SMNVEV (reference sequence). Trimming stripped 6 bases from V and 0 bases from J, with 12 bases between. The CDR3 consists of 15 residues. The CDR3 sequence is CASSPGSLAKNIQYF. The DNA for the CDR3 is TGTGCCAGCAGCCCCGGTTCACTAGCCAAAAACATTCAGTACTTC.

J is TRBJ1-3 and V is TRBV10-3; D is uncertain. The V gene's germline CDR1 is ENHRY and CDR2 SYGVKD. The V and J ends lost 2 bases and 4 bases respectively, with 6 bases between them. The CDR3 has 13 amino acids. CDR3 in DNA: TGTGCCATCAGTGAGGGGCGAGGAAACACCATATATTTT. Its protein is CAISEGRGNTIYF.

As to this clone: The same CDR3 arises from other DNA sequences in this sample as well. The chain links TRBV10-3 to TRBJ2-5; either TRBD1 or TRBD2 may supply D (5 bases each). This CDR3 has 16 residues. Between the trimmed V and J ends, which lost 2 bases and 2 bases, there was a span of 15 bases. Per the germline V gene, CDR1 is ENHRY and CDR2 is SYGVKD. CDR3 residues: CAISEAGAPSQETQYF. DNA for the CDR3: TGTGCCATCAGTGAGGCCGGGGCCCCCTCTCAAGAGACCCAGTACTTC.

The chain recombines TRBV5-1 with TRBJ1-6; 7 positions match TRBD1. V trimming: 2 bases; J trimming: 0 bases; junction bases outside the gene matches: 5. This CDR3 comprises 17 residues. Germline-derived CDR1 and CDR2 are SGHRS and YFSETQ. In DNA form, the CDR3 reads TGCGCCAGCAGCTTCTCAGGGACAGACTCCTATAATTCACCCCTCCACTTT. This encodes CASSFSGTDSYNSPLHF.

J is TRBJ1-5 and V is TRBV5-4; the match to TRBD1 covers 8 bases. V lost 4 bases, J lost 5 bases, and 2 bases stayed unmatched. The CDR3 loop spans 13 amino acids. Germline values: CDR1 SGHNT, CDR2 YYREEE (reference sequence). The CDR3 loop is CASSPDRDQPQHF. As DNA, the CDR3 is TGTGCCAGCAGCCCGGACAGGGATCAGCCCCAGCATTTT.

V usage is TRBV6-2 or TRBV6-3 and J usage is TRBJ2-5; maybe TRBD1 (5 bases). Per germline, CDR1 MNHEY and CDR2 SVGEGT. This CDR3 is 14 amino acids long. V was pared by 5 bases and J by 3 bases, with 13 bases between. CDR3 nucleotide sequence: TGTGCCAGCAGTCGCCCTAGGGGAAAAGAGACCCAGTACTTC. Translating it yields CASSRPRGKETQYF.

J is TRBJ1-1 and V is TRBV2; 9 bases match TRBD1. Per the germline V gene, CDR1 is SNHLY and CDR2 is FYNNEI. Trimming cost V 11 bases and J 1 base; bases outside gene matches: 5. The CDR3 extends over 13 amino acids. CDR3 sequence reads: CAGQGTKNTEAFF. The CDR3 bases are TGTGCCGGACAGGGGACAAAGAACACTGAAGCTTTCTTT.

CDR3 nucleotide sequence: TGTGCCAGCAGTTCAATCCCAGGGGTCGGCAGCTCCTACGAGCAGTACTTC. Its protein is CASSSIPGVGSSYEQYF. The chain joins TRBV28 to TRBJ2-7, with D possibly TRBD1 on 6 matching bases. Germline loops: CDR1 MDHEN, CDR2 SYDVKM. The CDR3 is made up of 17 amino acids. Trimming stripped 4 bases from V and 0 bases from J, with 19 bases between.

The rearrangement uses TRBV10-3 and TRBJ1-3; unclear D gene. Germline V gives CDR1 ENHRY, CDR2 SYGVKD. The CDR3 consists of 15 residues. V lost 8 bases to trimming and J lost 0 bases, with 14 bases between them. CDR3 amino acids: CAILDRAPSGNTIYF. The CDR3 DNA reads as TGTGCCATCTTAGACCGGGCACCCTCTGGAAACACCATATATTTT.

This CDR3 is CASSQKPRLAGYLPEFF. The DNA for the CDR3 is TGTGCCAGCAGTCAAAAACCAAGACTAGCGGGGTACCTCCCGGAGTTCTTC. The rearrangement joins TRBV6-2 or TRBV6-3 to TRBJ2-1, with 11 bases aligning to TRBD2. J was trimmed by 14 bases and V by 5 bases; bases with no gene match: 20. The germline gives CDR1 MNHEY, CDR2 SVGEGT. The CDR3 covers 17 residues.

The chain recombines TRBV28 with TRBJ1-4; D remains ambiguous. Germline V lookup: CDR1 MDHEN, CDR2 SYDVKM. CDR3 size: 15 residues. Trimming took off 5 bases at V and 0 bases at J, with 10 bases between the two ends. The CDR3: CASSEQVPTNEKLFF. In DNA form, the CDR3 reads TGTGCCAGCAGTGAGCAGGTACCAACTAATGAAAAACTGTTTTTT.

This rearrangement joins TRBV19 to TRBJ1-2, with 7 bases matching TRBD1. Germline CDR1 reads LNHDA; CDR2 reads SQIVND (reference sequence). The J segment lost 7 bases and the V segment lost 0 bases, leaving 17 bases of the junction unmatched. The CDR3 runs to 18 residues. As DNA, the CDR3 is TGTGCCAGTAGTATAGAGGTAATCGGGACAGAAGATACAGCTGGCTACACCTTC. Encoded protein: CASSIEVIGTEDTAGYTF.

V gene TRBV7-2 combines with J gene TRBJ2-2, with 7 bases lining up with TRBD2. J was trimmed by 3 bases and V by 1 base; bases with no gene match: 8. This CDR3 has 17 residues. Germline CDR1 and CDR2: SGHTA and FQGNSA. The CDR3 loop is CASSLERERGHTGELFF. The CDR3 nucleotides are TGTGCCAGCAGCTTAGAAAGGGAGCGGGGTCACACCGGGGAGCTGTTTTTT.

The chain combines TRBV21-1 with TRBJ2-7. TRBV21-1 is designated a pseudogene. This CDR3 is 13 amino acids long. CDR3 protein: CASSRVHSYEQYF. The CDR3, as DNA: TGTGCCAGCAGCAGGGTACACTCCTACGAGCAGTACTTC.

The genes are TRBV7-9 and TRBJ2-1; 16 nucleotides match TRBD2. The CDR3 consists of 19 residues. V lost 3 bases and J lost 5; bases outside the gene matches: 10. Germline assignment: CDR1 SEHNR and CDR2 FQNEAQ (reference sequence). Here the CDR3 DNA reads TGTGCCAGCAGCTTTCCGGGACTAGCGGGAGGGCCAGAGGACAATGAGCAGTTCTTC. Its translation: CASSFPGLAGGPEDNEQFF. Variable domain in full (rest from reference TRBV7-9 and TRBJ2-1): DTGVSQNPRHKITKRGQNVTFRCDPISEHNRLYWYRQTLGQGPEFLTYFQNEAQLEKSRLLSDRFSAERPKGSFSTLEIQRTEQGDSAMYLCASSFPGLAGGPEDNEQFFGPGTRLTVL.

The count of this clone is one. The genes are TRBV5-1 and TRBJ1-5, with no clear D. The CDR3 spans 15 residues. The germline V gene has CDR1 SGHRS and CDR2 YFSETQ. The V and J ends lost 0 bases and 0 bases respectively, with 7 bases between them. The CDR3 sequence: CASSLDPYSNQPQHF. Here the CDR3 DNA reads TGCGCCAGCAGCTTGGACCCTTATAGCAATCAGCCCCAGCATTTT. The variable domain in full, completed from reference TRBV5-1 and TRBJ1-5, reads KAGVTQTPRYLIKTRGQQVTLSCSPISGHRSVSWYQQTPGQGLQFLFEYFSETQRNKGNFPGRFSGRQFSNSRSEMNVSTLELGDSALYLCASSLDPYSNQPQHFGDGTRLSIL.

This sequence joins TRBV6-2 or TRBV6-3 and TRBJ2-6; a possible D gene is TRBD1 (6 bases). This CDR3 has 15 amino acids. The germline V gene has CDR1 MNHEY and CDR2 SVGEGT. V lost 2 bases and J 1 base, leaving 6 bases between the germline ends. Written as DNA, the CDR3 is TGTGCCAGCAGTTACGACAGGTCTGGGGCCAACGTCCTGACTTTC. The encoded protein is CASSYDRSGANVLTF.

V is TRBV21-1 and J is TRBJ2-7. TRBV21-1 corresponds to a pseudogene. The CDR3 runs 13 residues. The CDR3 here is CADSGEGRYEQYF. CDR3 nucleotides: TGTGCCGACTCTGGGGAAGGTAGGTACGAGCAGTACTTC.

The chain couples TRBV5-1 to TRBJ1-6; 10 bases line up with TRBD1. Germline CDR1 is SGHRS and CDR2 is YFSETQ. The ends lost 4 bases at V and 15 bases at J; junction bases unmatched: 4. This CDR3 region has 12 residues. CDR3 nucleotide sequence: TGCGCCAGCAGCCCCGGGGACAGGGGCCTCCACTTT. Translation: CASSPGDRGLHF.

The V and J genes are TRBV4-1 and TRBJ2-5; possible D gene TRBD1, 5 bases. V was shortened by 1 base and J by 4 bases, with 10 bases between the two germline ends. The germline V gene encodes CDR1 MGHRA and CDR2 YSYEKL. This CDR3 contains 14 residues. CDR3 nucleotide sequence: TGCGCCAGCAGCCAAGGACAGCAGTTAGAGACCCAGTACTTC. Translation gives CASSQGQQLETQYF.